The sequence of this TCR beta chain was determined in a study of neurological immune-mediated disorders. Trimming stripped 4 bases from V and 4 bases from J, with 15 bases between. The CDR3 totals 15 residues. Germline loops: CDR1 SGHRS, CDR2 YFSETQ. Regarding this clonotype: A single base separates this from a much larger clone, so it may be a read error.

By 5'RACE with 10-nucleotide random UMIs, the cDNA was made. TCRdb recomputed calls from the 5' RACE reads with MiXCR, one row per CDR3 protein. The repertoire holds roughly 100,000 distinct CDR3 sequences, with approximately 11% as singletons. Time point meaning: longitudinal time-point 3. A total of 2 million PBMCs stored at -80 degrees C provided the unsorted libraries. This sequence was found in a female donor with HTLV-1-associated myelopathy (HAM/TSP). The sample consisted of PBMCs. The chain uses TRBV5-1 and TRBJ2-1; tentatively, D is TRBD2 (5 bases). For the CDR3, the DNA is TGCGCCAGCAGCCCCGGGGTGAGTAGATACAATGAGCAGTTCTTC. Translation gives CASSPGVSRYNEQFF.